The next 20 T cell receptor beta chains were all read from a single sample in a study of cytomegalovirus exposure and HLA in healthy donors. The PCR contained 60 Vbeta and 13 Jbeta primers. TCRdb's table, derived via immunoSEQ multiplex PCR, lists solely in-frame clones and lacks some. The sample yields around 100,000 clones, about 60% seen once. Material: PBMCs. These receptors were collected from a woman aged 30 to 39 in good health and CMV-seronegative.

The chain links TRBV5-6 to TRBJ2-7; no definite D call. The CDR3 has 13 residues. Germline assignment: CDR1 SGHDT and CDR2 YYEEEE. V gave up 1 base and J gave up 3 bases, with 8 bases separating them. DNA for the CDR3: TGTGCCAGCAGCTTGCAGGATCGCTACGAGCAGTACTTC. It specifies CASSLQDRYEQYF.

The J gene is TRBJ2-1, the V gene TRBV29-1; D uncertain. Per the germline V gene, CDR1 is SQVTM and CDR2 is ANQGSEA. The CDR3 contains 15 residues. V lost 3 bases to trimming and J lost 3 bases, with 15 bases between them. The CDR3 region has the DNA TGCAGCGTTGAGCCGTCTTGGCGGAGCTACAATGAGCAGTTCTTC. Its protein product is CSVEPSWRSYNEQFF.

The gene calls are TRBV6-1 and TRBJ2-7, with a tentative D call TRBD1 (6 bases). Trimming cost V 6 bases and J 5 bases, with 20 bases left between them. Germline V gene data show CDR1 as MNHNS and CDR2 as SASEGT. The length of the CDR3 is 15 residues. CDR3: CASRLTTGRVDEQYF. CDR3 coding DNA: TGTGCCAGCAGACTAACGACAGGCCGTGTCGACGAGCAGTACTTC.

The J gene is TRBJ1-1, the V gene TRBV27, with D tentatively TRBD1 (6 bases). This CDR3 contains 16 residues. V lost 2 bases, J lost 5 bases, and 18 bases lay in between. CDR1 and CDR2 (germline): MNHEY, SMNVEV (reference sequence). As DNA, the CDR3 is TGTGCCAGCAGTTTACGGGGGGCGGGGATGAGAACTGAAGCTTTCTTT. It codes for CASSLRGAGMRTEAFF.

The gene calls are TRBV11-3 and TRBJ2-1, with TRBD1 matching over 7 bases. The CDR3 spans 17 residues. Germline trimming cut 5 bases from V and 2 bases from J; bases unmatched to any gene: 12. Looked up from germline, CDR1 is SGHNT and CDR2 is YENEEA. The CDR3 loop is CASSLNPGQGAYNEQFF. The CDR3 DNA reads as TGTGCCAGCAGCCTAAATCCGGGGCAGGGGGCCTACAATGAGCAGTTCTTC.

In DNA form, the CDR3 reads TGTGCCAGTAGTATAGGAGTGACTGGCTATGGCTACACCTTC. Translation gives CASSIGVTGYGYTF. The chain has TRBV19 and TRBJ1-2; D call uncertain. Deletions cut 1 base from V and 4 bases from J, with 10 bases between. CDR1 and CDR2 (germline): LNHDA, SQIVND (reference sequence). This CDR3 spans 14 amino acids.

This clone showed up just once. The chain combines TRBV2 with TRBJ1-3, with D possibly matching TRBD1 (5 bases). Trimming stripped 4 bases from V and 1 base from J, with 17 bases between. Germline-derived CDR1 and CDR2 are SNHLY and FYNNEI. There are 17 residues in the CDR3. The CDR3 DNA reads TGTGCCAGCAGTGGTCCGGGAGGGGTTTTATCTGGAAACACCATATATTTT. Translating gives CASSGPGGVLSGNTIYF.

The chain is built from TRBV29-1 and TRBJ1-4, with D possibly TRBD1 on 6 matching bases. V lost 4 bases, J lost 8 bases, and 14 bases lay in between. Germline V gives CDR1 SQVTM, CDR2 ANQGSEA. The CDR3 length is 13 residues. The CDR3 DNA follows: TGCAGCGTTGGCGGGGGGCGAGTAGAAAAACTGTTTTTT. This gives the protein CSVGGGRVEKLFF. The full variable domain, its missing parts supplied by reference TRBV29-1 and TRBJ1-4, is SAVISQKPSRDICQRGTSLTIQCQVDSQVTMMFWYRQQPGQSLTLIATANQGSEATYESGFVIDKFPISRPNLTFSTLTVSNMSPEDSSIYLCSVGGGRVEKLFFGSGTQLSVL.

The chain employs TRBV6-5 and TRBJ1-5; perhaps TRBD1 as D (6 bases). Trimming took 4 bases from V and 0 from J, leaving 13 bases between them. The germline V gene encodes CDR1 MNHEY and CDR2 SVGAGI. CDR3 length: 16 residues. CDR3 protein: CASSSGQPYSNQPQHF. CDR3 coding DNA: TGTGCCAGCAGTTCTGGACAGCCTTATAGCAATCAGCCCCAGCATTTT.

CDR3 DNA: TGTGCCAGCAGCGTAATAGGCAGGGGGGCCAATGAGCAGTTCTTC. Translation: CASSVIGRGANEQFF. The J gene is TRBJ2-1, the V gene TRBV9, with D possibly being TRBD1 (7 bases). The CDR3 length is 15 residues. Germline assignment: CDR1 SGDLS and CDR2 YYNGEE. V shed 1 base and J shed 6 bases, with 14 bases lying between them.

V and J are TRBV25-1 and TRBJ1-3; 8 bases are a match to TRBD1. V trimming: 1 base; J trimming: 6 bases; junction bases outside the gene matches: 5. Germline loops: CDR1 MGHDK, CDR2 SYGVNS. CDR3 length equals 15 residues. CDR3 nucleotides: TGTGCCAGCAGTGAATTGGACAGGGACCCAAACACCATATATTTT. It codes for CASSELDRDPNTIYF.

The V gene is TRBV30, the J gene TRBJ2-2, with 8 bases that match TRBD2. Germline V lookup: CDR1 GTSNPN, CDR2 SVGIG (reference sequence). The junction had 9 bases not matched to a gene; V was cut back by 0 bases and J by 6 bases. The CDR3 has 16 amino acids. This CDR3 is CAWSVLRGGGPGELFF. The CDR3 DNA reads as TGTGCCTGGAGTGTCCTCCGGGGGGGAGGACCCGGGGAGCTGTTTTTT. Based on the CDR3 plus reference TRBV30 and TRBJ2-2, the full variable domain is SQTIHQWPATLVQPVGSPLSLECTVEGTSNPNLYWYRQAAGRGLQLLFYSVGIGQISSEVPQNLSASRPQDRQFILSSKKLLLSDSGFYLCAWSVLRGGGPGELFFGEGSRLTVL.

The chain has TRBV18 and TRBJ2-4; tentatively, D is TRBD1 (5 bases). The CDR3 is made up of 14 amino acids. The V end was cut by 4 bases, the J end by 8 bases, with 15 bases between. Germline CDR1 KGHSH, CDR2 LQKENI. The CDR3: CASSLRQSSDIQYF. The CDR3 DNA is TGTGCCAGCTCACTCAGACAGAGTTCGGACATTCAGTACTTC.

CDR3 coding DNA: TGTGCCAGTAGTATAGTTGGGTCAGGGGCCTACAATGAGCAGTTCTTC. It encodes CASSIVGSGAYNEQFF. The chain links TRBV19 to TRBJ2-1; TRBD1 is a possible D gene (6 bases). This CDR3 contains 16 residues. CDR1 and CDR2 (germline): LNHDA, SQIVND (reference sequence). Trimming removed 1 base from V and 2 bases from J, with 12 bases in between.

This clone has only a few counts. The rearrangement joins TRBV10-3 to TRBJ2-3; TRBD2 agrees at 9 bases. The CDR3 contains 16 residues. V was clipped by 6 bases and J by 0 bases; unmatched bases: 7. CDR1 and CDR2 from the germline V gene are ENHRY and SYGVKD. CDR3 sequence (DNA): TGTGCCATCAGGAGTAGCGGGAGAGAAAGCACAGATACGCAGTATTTT. This sequence encodes CAIRSSGRESTDTQYF.

The chain recombines TRBV13 with TRBJ1-1, with 8 bases fitting TRBD1. The germline V gene encodes CDR1 PRHDT and CDR2 FYEKMQ (reference sequence). The CDR3 totals 15 residues. J gave up 1 base and V 4 bases, and 5 bases lay outside the gene matches. The CDR3 region has the DNA TGTGCCAGCAGCTATAGGGACAGGCCGAACACTGAAGCTTTCTTT. Translation: CASSYRDRPNTEAFF.

CDR3 DNA sequence: TGCGCCAGCAGCCAAGATCGGGCCCCGGGACAGGGGGCATACAATGAGCAGTTCTTC. Translation gives CASSQDRAPGQGAYNEQFF. The chain joins TRBV4-3 to TRBJ2-1, with 12 bases matching TRBD1. V was clipped by 0 bases and J by 4 bases; unmatched bases: 10. Germline V gene lookup returns CDR1 LGHNA and CDR2 YSLEER. The CDR3 has 19 amino acids.

The CDR3 reads CSAEAGGWDSYEQYF. The DNA of the CDR3 is TGCAGCGCCGAGGCGGGCGGATGGGACTCCTACGAGCAGTACTTC. The genes are TRBV29-1 and TRBJ2-7, with D possibly TRBD2 on 5 matching bases. This CDR3 contains 15 residues. Trimming pared 7 bases from V and 0 bases from J, leaving 19 bases between. Germline V gene sequence: CDR1 SQVTM, CDR2 ANQGSEA.

The rearrangement links TRBV19 to TRBJ1-2; 8 positions agree with TRBD1. The germline CDR1 and CDR2 sequences are LNHDA and SQIVND (reference sequence). The CDR3 sequence is 14 residues long. V gave up 3 bases and J gave up 5 bases; unmatched junction bases: 5. The CDR3 DNA reads TGTGCCAGTAGTATGGGACAGGCCGCTTATGGCTACACCTTC. Protein: CASSMGQAAYGYTF.

This chain uses TRBV5-8 with TRBJ1-3; weak D call: TRBD1 (5 bases). The CDR3 length is 16 residues. Germline V gene lookup returns CDR1 SGHTS and CDR2 YDEGEE. V was pared by 0 bases and J by 0 bases, with 10 bases between. The CDR3 reads CASSLGDSYSGNTIYF. The CDR3 DNA reads as TGTGCCAGCAGCTTGGGTGACAGCTACTCTGGAAACACCATATATTTT.